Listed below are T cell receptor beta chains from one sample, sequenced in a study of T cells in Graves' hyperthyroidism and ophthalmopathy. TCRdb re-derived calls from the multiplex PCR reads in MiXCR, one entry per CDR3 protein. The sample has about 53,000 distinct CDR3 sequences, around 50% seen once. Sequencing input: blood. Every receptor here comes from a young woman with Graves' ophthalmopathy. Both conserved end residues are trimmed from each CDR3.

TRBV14 ASSLLAGQYEQY
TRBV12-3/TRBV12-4 ASSLRGSEGYT
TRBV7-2 ASSLAGGPGELF
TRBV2 ASSEALRTSGTTYNEQF
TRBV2 ASADYPGELF
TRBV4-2 ASSQVEVGTDMRAF
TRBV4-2 ASSQELAGARNEQF
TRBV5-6 ASSPGLVVDTQY
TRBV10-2 ASSDQYNQPQH
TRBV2 ASGLTAAWTQY
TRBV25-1 ASSALLAGEETQY
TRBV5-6 ASSLSLAGETQY
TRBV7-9 ASSRVQEQETQY
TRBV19 ASTGTGAQY
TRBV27 ATYRREAHNEQF
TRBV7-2 ASSLASGETYEQY
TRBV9 AGARDSERF
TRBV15 ATSSGTGIDGANVLT
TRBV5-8 ASSNPDRRRTQY
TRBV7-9 ASNGGAGDRPQH
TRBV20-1 SGRRTGTIVEKLF
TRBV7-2 ASSSLGGRLGGEQF
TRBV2 ASSQGAGAELF
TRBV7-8 ASSLTGVLGETQY
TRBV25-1 ASSEVGSYEQY
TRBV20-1 SANYGYT
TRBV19 ASSRTSGSGDQY
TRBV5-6 ASSLSLQVGGSTDTQY
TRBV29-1 SADRASEAF
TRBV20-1 RAREDRSFLMNTEAF
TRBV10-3 AISERQGRTEAF
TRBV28 ASRYRVDQPQH
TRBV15 ATSRDRIYGYT
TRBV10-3 AISRGHEQF
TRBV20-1 SAPSPRTGVSYEQY
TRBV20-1 SARDPGQSHTEAF
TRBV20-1 SASLLVGDEKLF
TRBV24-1 ATSAGANTEAF
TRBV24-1 ATSDRRGMESTEAF